This T cell receptor (beta chain) was identified in a study of STAT5B mutations in CD4+ large granular lymphocyte leukemia. Study-wide results and limits: 8/27 top patient clones versus 2/35 control clones were TRBV06-family. CD4-sorted patient repertoires seemed more clonal than healthy CD4+ repertoires. Data were not HLA-matched across samples.

V lost 8 bases and J lost 2, with 13 bases in between. The CDR3 spans 15 residues. Germline CDR1 and CDR2: MNHEY and SVGAGI. Concerning this clone itself: Its matching antigen is unknown.

As processed by the authors: Productive clonotypes were detectable down to 2.59 x 10-5 frequency. This table comes from immunoSEQ multiplex PCR, and its TCRdb copy is limited to in-frame clones, with some not included. That table furnishes V, J and clone size, whereas the DNA furnished D and trimming. The sample holds tens of thousands of clones, roughly four fifths seen once. This clonotype was sampled from a human donor in good health. The sequenced sample consisted of CD4+ T cells from blood buffy coats. The rearrangement uses TRBV6-5 and TRBJ2-6; no clear D. CDR3 in amino acids: CASSSPVAGANVLTF. DNA for the CDR3: TGTGCCAGCTCTTCCCCTGTGGCTGGGGCCAACGTCCTGACTTTC.